This passage covers 2 T cell receptor beta chains from one sample sequenced in a study of metastatic and nonmetastatic thyroid tumors. Thyroid surgery was preceded by no treatment in any patient. TCRdb re-analyzed the PCR reads using MiXCR. The repertoire holds tens of thousands of clones, with approximately 30% as singletons. Sequenced input: tumor tissue. Receptors were obtained from a male donor with papillary thyroid cancer or a benign thyroid nodule (not recorded which). Some clones in this sample may be carry-over from other donors' samples.

The chain carries TRBV19 and TRBJ1-1, with D tentatively TRBD1 (5 bases). This CDR3 comprises 13 residues. The V gene lost 3 bases and the J gene lost 11 bases, with 16 bases spanning the gap. Germline assignment: CDR1 LNHDA and CDR2 SQIVND (reference sequence). The DNA for the CDR3 is TGTGCCAGTAGTATTCTGACAGCCTCTGGGGCTTTCTTT. This codes for CASSILTASGAFF.

CDR3 in amino acids: CASSPYDPGSGELFF. The CDR3 DNA reads as TGTGCCAGCAGCCCGTACGACCCAGGGTCCGGGGAGCTGTTTTTT. The rearrangement uses TRBV11-1 and TRBJ2-2; perhaps TRBD1 as D (5 bases). V lost 5 bases, J lost 6 bases, and 16 bases lay in between. CDR3 size: 15 residues. Germline lookup yields CDR1 SGHAT and CDR2 FQDESV (reference sequence).